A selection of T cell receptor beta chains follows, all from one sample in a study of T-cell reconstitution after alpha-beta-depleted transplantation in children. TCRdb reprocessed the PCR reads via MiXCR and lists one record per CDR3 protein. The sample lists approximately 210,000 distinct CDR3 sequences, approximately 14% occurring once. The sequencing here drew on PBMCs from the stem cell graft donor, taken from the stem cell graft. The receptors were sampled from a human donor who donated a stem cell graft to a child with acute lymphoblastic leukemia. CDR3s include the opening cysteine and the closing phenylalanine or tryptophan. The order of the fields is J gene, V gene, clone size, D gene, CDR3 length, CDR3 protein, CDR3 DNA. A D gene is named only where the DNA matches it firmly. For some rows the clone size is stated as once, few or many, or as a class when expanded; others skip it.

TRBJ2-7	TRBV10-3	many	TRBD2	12	CATRGGDYEQYF	TGTGCCACCCGGGGAGGGGACTACGAGCAGTACTTC
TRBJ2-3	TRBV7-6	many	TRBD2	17	CASSLLGSGRSTDTQYF	TGTGCCAGCAGCTTATTGGGTAGCGGGAGGAGCACAGATACGCAGTATTTT
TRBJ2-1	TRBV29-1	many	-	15	CSVVGRGSSYNEQFF	TGCAGCGTTGTGGGCAGGGGAAGCTCCTACAATGAGCAGTTCTTC
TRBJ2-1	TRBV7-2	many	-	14	CASSRRVAYNEQFF	TGTGCCAGCAGCCGGAGGGTAGCTTACAATGAGCAGTTCTTC
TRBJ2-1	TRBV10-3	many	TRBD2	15	CAIKPLAGVDNEQFF	TGTGCCATCAAACCCCTAGCGGGGGTCGACAATGAGCAGTTCTTC
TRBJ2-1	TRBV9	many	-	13	CASSVRGAGEQFF	TGTGCCAGCAGCGTTCGCGGGGCAGGTGAGCAGTTCTTC
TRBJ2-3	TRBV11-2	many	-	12	CASSLDLDTQYF	TGTGCCAGCAGCTTAGATCTTGATACGCAGTATTTT
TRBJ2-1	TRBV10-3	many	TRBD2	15	CAISDRAGGDNEQFF	TGTGCCATCAGTGATCGGGCGGGAGGGGACAATGAGCAGTTCTTC
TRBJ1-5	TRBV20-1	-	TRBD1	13	CSASDRSNQPQHF	TGCAGTGCTTCGGACAGGAGCAATCAGCCCCAGCATTTT
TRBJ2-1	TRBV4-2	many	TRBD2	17	CASSIVFTSGSYNEQFF	TGTGCCAGCAGCATAGTTTTTACTAGCGGGTCTTACAATGAGCAGTTCTTC
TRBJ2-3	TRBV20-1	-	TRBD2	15	CSAREAGLGTDTQYF	TGCAGTGCTAGAGAAGCGGGGTTAGGCACAGATACGCAGTATTTT
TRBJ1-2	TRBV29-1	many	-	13	CSVGRGSNYGYTF	TGCAGCGTTGGGAGGGGGTCTAACTATGGCTACACCTTC
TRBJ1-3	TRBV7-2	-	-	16	CASSLAPPDSGNTIYF	TGTGCCAGCAGCTTAGCGCCTCCAGACTCTGGAAACACCATATATTTT
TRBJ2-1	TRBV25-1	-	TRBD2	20	CASSESSALAGDRIHNEQFF	TGTGCCAGCAGTGAGTCCTCCGCGCTAGCGGGAGATCGAATTCACAATGAGCAGTTCTTC
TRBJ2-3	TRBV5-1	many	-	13	CASSSDSTDTQYF	TGCGCCAGCAGCTCGGACAGCACAGATACGCAGTATTTT
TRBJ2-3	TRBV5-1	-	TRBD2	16	CASSFRLAGFTDTQYF	TGCGCCAGCAGCTTTCGGCTAGCGGGGTTCACAGATACGCAGTATTTT